These 14 T cell receptor beta chains originate from one sample sequenced in a study of identifying expanded T cells in peripheral blood. Only in-frame clones appear in the TCRdb table, and some are missing; sequencing was by immunoSEQ multiplex PCR. The sample yields approximately 100,000 clones, about 88% seen once. The sequencing input was blood. The receptors derive from a person aged 18-70 years in good health.

This clone was seen more than once but under ten times. The chain uses TRBV11-2 and TRBJ1-5; TRBD1 aligns across 9 bases. CDR3 size: 15 residues. Trimming at V came to 5 bases and at J to 6 bases, leaving 8 bases not matched to a gene. CDR1 and CDR2 from the germline V gene are SGHAT and FQNNGV. The CDR3 protein is CASSPGTGSSQPQHF. DNA of the CDR3: TGTGCCAGCAGCCCCGGGACAGGGTCGAGTCAGCCCCAGCATTTT.

This chain joins TRBV28 and TRBJ2-5; D gene unclear. The V end lost 3 bases, the J end lost 4 bases, and 21 bases lay between the germline ends. CDR3 length: 17 amino acids. In germline, CDR1 is MDHEN, CDR2 SYDVKM. The CDR3 nucleotides read TGTGCCAGCAGTTTTTCTGTAGCAGGCCGACACATAGAGACCCAGTACTTC. Residues: CASSFSVAGRHIETQYF.

The chain links TRBV18 to TRBJ2-7, with D perhaps TRBD1 (6 bases). Trimming stripped 4 bases from V and 4 bases from J, with 14 bases between. The length of the CDR3 is 14 residues. CDR1 is KGHSH and CDR2 is LQKENI in the germline V gene. CDR3 nucleotide sequence: TGTGCCAGCTCACAAACCGGGACAAGTTACGAGCAGTACTTC. Protein product: CASSQTGTSYEQYF. The variable domain in full, with the rest retrieved from reference TRBV18 and TRBJ2-7, is NAGVMQNPRHLVRRRGQEARLRCSPMKGHSHVYWYRQLPEEGLKFMVYLQKENIIDESGMPKERFSAEFPKEGPSILRIQQVVRGDSAAYFCASSQTGTSYEQYFGPGTRLTVT.

This rearrangement joins TRBV7-8 to TRBJ2-7, with 7 bases fitting TRBD1. The germline gives CDR1 SGHVS, CDR2 FQNEAQ. The CDR3 extends over 16 amino acids. After removal of 3 bases from V and 3 bases from J, the junction contained 11 bases not matched to a gene. The CDR3 here is CASSFAEGATHYEQYF. CDR3 nucleotides: TGTGCCAGCAGCTTTGCCGAGGGGGCCACCCACTACGAGCAGTACTTC.

V usage is TRBV14 and J usage is TRBJ1-6, with D possibly matching TRBD1 (5 bases). The CDR3 length is 12 residues. Germline CDR1 and CDR2: SGHDN and FVKESK. The germline V and J ends were trimmed by 3 bases and 8 bases, with 5 bases remaining between them. CDR3 DNA sequence: TGTGCCAGCAGCCACAGGGATTCACCCCTCCACTTT. Its translation: CASSHRDSPLHF.

The V and J genes are TRBV18 and TRBJ2-7; 8 bases are a match to TRBD2. Looked up from germline, CDR1 is KGHSH and CDR2 is LQKENI. V lost 6 bases and J lost 2; bases outside the gene matches: 9. The CDR3 length is 15 residues. CDR3 in DNA: TGTGCCAGCTCCCGGGGGGGGCACCAGACCTACGAGCAGTACTTC. Residues: CASSRGGHQTYEQYF.

This clone showed up many times. DNA for the CDR3: TGTGCCAGCAGTCCCCGGCTTAGCAATCAGCCCCAGCATTTT. Its protein is CASSPRLSNQPQHF. The chain carries TRBV6-5 and TRBJ1-5, with D unresolved. Deletions cut 5 bases from V and 0 bases from J, with 8 bases between. Germline V gene data show CDR1 as MNHEY and CDR2 as SVGAGI. CDR3 length: 14 amino acids.

This rearrangement joins TRBV7-2 to TRBJ2-1; D not certain. The CDR3 totals 13 residues. Deletions cut 1 base from V and 6 bases from J, with 7 bases between. Looked up from germline, CDR1 is SGHTA and CDR2 is FQGNSA. This CDR3 is CASSLGQANEQFF. The CDR3 bases are TGTGCCAGCAGCTTAGGTCAGGCCAATGAGCAGTTCTTC.

The V gene is TRBV7-6, the J gene TRBJ2-7; D is ambiguous. From germline, CDR1 is SGHVS and CDR2 FNYEAQ. CDR3 length equals 15 residues. Trimming stripped 1 base from V and 3 bases from J, with 13 bases between. CDR3 sequence reads: CASSLDRTTYYEQYF. The CDR3 DNA reads TGTGCCAGCAGCTTAGATAGAACCACGTACTACGAGCAGTACTTC.

V gene TRBV19 combines with J gene TRBJ1-2, with TRBD1 as a possible D gene (5 bases). Germline loops: CDR1 LNHDA, CDR2 SQIVND (reference sequence). V was pared by 3 bases and J by 8 bases, with 13 bases between. This CDR3 spans 13 amino acids. The CDR3 nucleotides read TGTGCCAGTAGTATCGGGGGACCTGCGGGCTACACCTTC. It yields the protein CASSIGGPAGYTF.

The chain has TRBV2 and TRBJ2-1, with D perhaps given as TRBD1 or TRBD2 (6 bases each). The V end lost 3 bases, the J end lost 5 bases, and 20 bases lay between the germline ends. The germline gives CDR1 SNHLY, CDR2 FYNNEI. This CDR3 spans 17 amino acids. CDR3 in DNA: TGTGCCAGCAGTGACCCCGGGTGGAGGGGGGAGGACAATGAGCAGTTCTTC. It yields the protein CASSDPGWRGEDNEQFF.

This clone was seen more than once but under ten times. The chain couples TRBV10-3 to TRBJ2-1; 7 bases align to TRBD2. Germline lookup yields CDR1 ENHRY and CDR2 SYGVKD. The V and J ends lost 7 bases and 3 bases, in that order; junction bases with no gene match: 9. The CDR3 is 15 residues long. The CDR3 nucleotides read TGTGCCATCACCCTGGGCGGGGGAGGCTACAATGAGCAGTTCTTC. Translating it yields CAITLGGGGYNEQFF.

This chain joins TRBV5-6 and TRBJ1-3; D not resolved. Trimming left V 2 bases short and J 1 base short, with 13 bases between. The CDR3 totals 16 residues. Germline V CDR1 and CDR2: SGHDT, YYEEEE. CDR3 protein: CASSFRSTRSGNTIYF. CDR3 sequence (DNA): TGTGCCAGCAGCTTTCGGTCAACTCGTTCTGGAAACACCATATATTTT.

V usage is TRBV14 and J usage is TRBJ1-6, with 7 bases fitting TRBD1. This CDR3 has 13 amino acids. Germline loops: CDR1 SGHDN, CDR2 FVKESK. V shed 1 base and J 17 bases; nucleotides not matched to a gene: 8. The CDR3 is CASSQGATGAFHF. For the CDR3, the DNA is TGTGCCAGCAGCCAAGGAGCCACAGGGGCTTTCCACTTT.